This is a list of T cell receptor beta chains from one sample in a study of CXCR3-negative and CXCR3-positive naive CD8 T cells. TCRdb reprocessed the 5' RACE reads, keeping one entry per CDR3 protein, no DNA. The ten most abundant clones cover about a tenth of a sample with tens of thousands of distinct CDR3 sequences. The material sequenced was memory CD8+ T cells from blood. The receptors were gathered from a human donor in good health. Some clones in this sample may be carry-over from other donors' samples. The CDR3 runs from the conserved cysteine through the conserved F or W. A row's size may be missing; if present it is once, few, many or a size class.

j_call v_call clone_size cdr3_aa
TRBJ2-2 TRBV28 . CASSLVFIGTGGELFF
TRBJ1-1 TRBV11-2 . CASSLEAEGPLNTEAFF
TRBJ1-1 TRBV7-9 . CASSLTGKNTEAFF
TRBJ2-7 TRBV7-9 . CASSLRAGASYEQYF
TRBJ2-7 TRBV29-1 . CSVEGGYDEQYF
TRBJ2-1 TRBV7-2 . CASSVLPGYNEQFF
TRBJ1-2 TRBV6-6 . CASSWGGANYGYTF
TRBJ2-1 TRBV3-1 . CASSQGAQSGGLDEQFF
TRBJ1-5 TRBV4-1 . CASSQVAADLGNQPQHF
TRBJ2-1 TRBV20-1 . CSASPSTSVDEQFF
TRBJ1-1 TRBV11-2 . CASSFLGGPNTEAFF
TRBJ2-1 TRBV6-5 . CASSYPGQGEQFF
TRBJ2-7 TRBV6-6 . CASSDQLTYEQYF
TRBJ2-3 TRBV29-1 . CSGKTSPDTQYF
TRBJ2-1 TRBV7-9 . CASSLVGIRDNEQFF
TRBJ2-2 TRBV7-2 . CASSLPQTNTGELFF
TRBJ1-1 TRBV7-6 large CASSLAGRGTTEAFF
TRBJ2-1 TRBV7-2 . CASSGGGDYNEQFF
TRBJ2-7 TRBV12-3/TRBV12-4 . CASRAGLAIEQYF
TRBJ2-1 TRBV9 . CASSYGQGNEQFF
TRBJ1-2 TRBV10-3 . CAISESTIANYGYTF
TRBJ2-5 TRBV5-6 . CASRFGTSQETQYF
TRBJ1-1 TRBV29-1 . CSVDGGDYTEAFF
TRBJ2-1 TRBV6-2/TRBV6-3 . CASSLGPAGVWDEQFF
TRBJ1-4 TRBV4-2 . CASSQINEKLFF
TRBJ2-1 TRBV29-1 medium-sized CSTRDRGNNEQFF
TRBJ2-1 TRBV7-6 . CASSPFEGRNNEQFF
TRBJ2-7 TRBV5-1 . CASSKVQGEESEQYF
TRBJ2-7 TRBV6-2/TRBV6-3 . CASSPESEQYF
TRBJ2-6 TRBV6-2/TRBV6-3 medium-sized CASSVRGTGANVLTF
TRBJ2-1 TRBV15 . CATSRQLGLAGDNEQFF
TRBJ1-5 TRBV4-1 . CASRQGGTGYSNQPQHF
TRBJ2-1 TRBV29-1 . CSVPQGASYNEQFF
TRBJ2-1 TRBV4-3 . CASSQGPNNEQFF
TRBJ1-1 TRBV5-1 . CASRRTGLEAFF
TRBJ1-2 TRBV10-1 . CASRQGYGYTF
TRBJ1-1 TRBV20-1 . CSASPGRAEAFF
TRBJ2-1 TRBV27 medium-sized CASRDRTPSGLSGEQFF
TRBJ2-1 TRBV20-1 . CSVENPHNEQFF
TRBJ2-4 TRBV5-1 . CASTPQQGDDIQYF
TRBJ2-7 TRBV29-1 . CSFTRSRSYEQYF
TRBJ2-3 TRBV28 . CASSAAGGPSDTQYF